This is a list of T cell receptor beta chains from one sample in a study of Ad26.COV2.S vaccination and SARS-CoV-2 variants. Some clones are missing from TCRdb's copy, which holds only in-frame ones; the method was immunoSEQ multiplex PCR. The table lists a few hundred thousand clones, 87% of them singletons. The source was peripheral blood, collected in a trial of Ad26.COV2.S vaccine versus placebo. The receptor set was obtained from a person aged 18-65 years who received the Ad26.COV2.S COVID-19 vaccine or a placebo. Each CDR3 is given with its conserved first and last residue. The D gene is left open where the match is weak. A row's size may be missing; if present it is once, few, many or a size class.

d_call j_call clone_size v_call cdr3_aa cdr3_nt
NA TRBJ2-7 once TRBV30 CAWSLGYEQYF TGTGCCTGGAGTCTGGGTTACGAGCAGTACTTC
NA TRBJ1-4 NA TRBV18 CASSPSAAGEKLFF TGTGCCAGCTCACCGTCGGCAGCTGGGGAAAAACTGTTTTTT
NA TRBJ1-1 once TRBV6-7 CASSSRFGFTEAFF TGTGCCAGCAGTTCTCGGTTTGGCTTCACTGAAGCTTTCTTT
NA TRBJ2-7 NA TRBV7-2 CASSSWRQRNYEQYF TGTGCCAGCAGCTCGTGGCGCCAGAGAAACTACGAGCAGTACTTC
TRBD1 TRBJ1-1 NA TRBV27 CASATGMNTEAFF TGTGCCAGCGCGACAGGGATGAACACTGAAGCTTTCTTT
NA TRBJ2-2 once TRBV9 CASSVESTGELFF TGTGCCAGCAGCGTTGAATCCACCGGGGAGCTGTTTTTT
TRBD2 TRBJ2-3 NA TRBV28 CASSLGVRLAGMTDTQYF TGTGCCAGCAGTTTAGGGGTCCGGCTAGCGGGAATGACAGATACGCAGTATTTT
NA TRBJ1-5 NA TRBV12-5 CASGLVKGGGGQPQHF TGTGCTAGTGGTTTGGTAAAGGGGGGTGGTGGTCAGCCCCAGCATTTT
NA TRBJ2-7 NA TRBV24-1 CATTDWRQRSYEQYF TGTGCCACCACCGACTGGAGACAGAGAAGCTACGAGCAGTACTTC
NA TRBJ1-3 NA TRBV5-4 CASSLEIGNTIYF TGTGCCAGCAGCTTGGAAATCGGAAACACCATATATTTT
NA TRBJ2-5 once TRBV30 CAWSVDGPGTQYF TGTGCCTGGAGTGTAGACGGGCCCGGGACCCAGTACTTC
NA TRBJ1-3 NA TRBV7-9 CASSLWGRSSGNTIYF TGTGCCAGCAGCTTATGGGGCAGGAGCTCTGGAAACACCATATATTTT
TRBD1 TRBJ1-6 NA TRBV5-1 CASSRDSLGSPLHF TGCGCCAGCAGCCGGGACAGCCTGGGGTCACCCCTCCACTTT
TRBD2 TRBJ2-1 NA TRBV7-2 CASSRTSGSENEQFF TGTGCCAGCAGCCGGACTAGCGGGAGTGAAAATGAGCAGTTCTTC
TRBD1 TRBJ1-2 NA TRBV25-1 CASSTSRTGLYGYTF TGTGCCAGCTCAACCTCCCGGACAGGACTTTATGGCTACACCTTC
TRBD1 TRBJ2-2 NA TRBV19 CASTSRTGVTGELFF TGTGCCAGTACCTCCCGGACAGGGGTTACCGGGGAGCTGTTTTTT
NA TRBJ1-2 NA TRBV6-5 CASSKWIGTDHGYTF TGTGCCAGCAGCAAATGGATCGGGACGGACCATGGCTACACCTTC
NA TRBJ2-1 NA TRBV11-2 CASSLVRESYNEQFF TGTGCCAGCAGCTTAGTTCGGGAATCCTACAATGAGCAGTTCTTC
NA TRBJ2-3 NA TRBV6-6 CASSYLTQGSTDTQYF TGTGCCAGCAGTTACCTCACACAGGGAAGCACAGATACGCAGTATTTT
NA TRBJ1-5 few TRBV2 CASSEQGGNQPQHF TGTGCCAGCAGTGAACAGGGAGGCAATCAGCCCCAGCATTTT
NA TRBJ1-1 once TRBV30 CAWMGEPNTEAFF TGTGCCTGGATGGGGGAGCCGAACACTGAAGCTTTCTTT
TRBD1 TRBJ2-5 once TRBV5-1 CASSGGTGGSLGETQYF TGCGCCAGCAGCGGCGGGACAGGGGGCTCGCTCGGGGAGACCCAGTACTTC
NA TRBJ1-5 NA TRBV21-1 CASSKVPTDQPQHF TGTGCCAGCAGCAAAGTTCCCACTGATCAGCCCCAGCATTTT
NA TRBJ1-3 once TRBV5-6 CASSLSRAGNTIYF TGTGCCAGCAGCTTGTCCAGGGCGGGAAACACCATATATTTT
TRBD2 TRBJ2-5 NA TRBV5-4 CASSLGLERGQETQYF TGTGCCAGCAGCTTGGGACTAGAGCGGGGCCAAGAGACCCAGTACTTC
NA TRBJ2-7 NA TRBV21-1 CASSNGRRNSYEQYF TGTGCCAGCAGCAACGGGCGGCGGAATTCCTACGAGCAGTACTTC
NA TRBJ1-3 NA TRBV28 CASSLDRAGNTIYF TGTGCCAGCAGTTTAGATAGGGCCGGAAACACCATATATTTT
TRBD1 TRBJ1-4 NA TRBV5-1 CASSLPGQGEGEKLFF TGCGCCAGCAGCCTCCCAGGACAGGGTGAGGGGGAAAAACTGTTTTTT
NA TRBJ2-7 NA TRBV29-1 CSVLLAPYEQYF TGCAGCGTTTTACTAGCTCCCTACGAGCAGTACTTC
NA TRBJ1-2 once TRBV11-1 CASSLEGPGRSYTF TGTGCCAGCAGCTTAGAGGGGCCAGGGCGAAGCTACACCTTC
NA TRBJ1-5 NA TRBV5-4 CASSNIGDQPQHF TGTGCCAGCAGCAATATAGGGGATCAGCCCCAGCATTTT
NA TRBJ1-1 NA TRBV13 CASTAGGNTEAFF TGTGCCAGCACCGCGGGGGGGAACACTGAAGCTTTCTTT
NA TRBJ1-1 NA TRBV4-2 CASSQDRERTEAFF TGTGCCAGCAGCCAAGACAGGGAGAGGACTGAAGCTTTCTTT
NA TRBJ2-7 NA TRBV6-2/TRBV6-3 CASSFGYEQYF TGTGCCAGCAGTTTTGGCTACGAGCAGTACTTC
TRBD1 TRBJ1-5 NA TRBV5-6 CASSARQGPSNQPQHF TGTGCCAGCAGCGCTAGACAGGGGCCTAGCAATCAGCCCCAGCATTTT
NA TRBJ1-2 NA TRBV5-1 CASSFRTEDNYGYTF TGCGCCAGCAGCTTCAGGACGGAAGACAACTATGGCTACACCTTC
NA TRBJ1-5 once TRBV5-1 CASSLEGANQPQHF TGCGCCAGCAGCTTGGAAGGGGCCAATCAGCCCCAGCATTTT
NA TRBJ2-3 NA TRBV11-2 CASSLDRGPDTQYF TGTGCCAGCAGCTTAGATCGCGGCCCAGATACGCAGTATTTT
TRBD1 TRBJ2-5 NA TRBV27 CASRDRGGAETQYF TGTGCCAGCAGGGACAGGGGGGGCGCGGAGACCCAGTACTTC
NA TRBJ2-2 NA TRBV30 CAWSVQVSGELFF TGTGCCTGGAGCGTACAGGTCTCCGGGGAGCTGTTTTTT
NA TRBJ1-3 NA TRBV4-3 CASSLVPGTIYF TGCGCCAGCAGCCTAGTACCCGGCACCATATATTTT
NA TRBJ2-3 NA TRBV19 CASSGRPTDTQYF TGTGCCAGTAGCGGGAGACCTACAGATACGCAGTATTTT
NA TRBJ1-6 NA TRBV7-2 CASNPGGTPYNSPLHF TGTGCCAGCAACCCTGGGGGGACTCCTTATAATTCACCCCTCCACTTT
TRBD1 TRBJ1-2 NA TRBV30 CAWTTGVYGYTF TGTGCCTGGACGACAGGGGTTTATGGCTACACCTTC
NA TRBJ1-1 NA TRBV16 CASSQSGGDTEAFF TGTGCCAGCAGCCAATCGGGGGGGGACACTGAAGCTTTCTTT
NA TRBJ1-2 NA TRBV4-2 CASSPGGEYDLDYGYTF TGTGCCAGCAGCCCCGGCGGGGAATATGACCTGGACTATGGCTACACCTTC
TRBD1 TRBJ1-5 NA TRBV7-9 CASSDRTGVGNQPQHF TGTGCCAGCAGCGACAGGACAGGGGTTGGCAATCAGCCCCAGCATTTT
TRBD1 TRBJ1-5 NA TRBV3-1/TRBV3-2 CASSQGTDSNQPQHF TGTGCCAGCAGCCAGGGGACAGATAGCAATCAGCCCCAGCATTTT
TRBD1 TRBJ2-2 NA TRBV19 CASSSGQGMATGELFF TGTGCCAGTAGTAGCGGACAGGGCATGGCCACCGGGGAGCTGTTTTTT
TRBD1 TRBJ1-1 NA TRBV2 CASNRQGNTEAFF TGTGCCAGCAACCGACAGGGGAACACTGAAGCTTTCTTT
TRBD1 TRBJ1-1 NA TRBV10-3 CATKGQPNTEAFF TGTGCCACCAAGGGACAGCCAAACACTGAAGCTTTCTTT
TRBD2 TRBJ2-7 NA TRBV30 CASSGGQYEQYF TGTGCCTCTAGCGGGGGGCAGTACGAGCAGTACTTC
NA TRBJ2-5 NA TRBV29-1 CSVDVGVTQETQYF TGCAGCGTTGACGTCGGAGTCACTCAAGAGACCCAGTACTTC
TRBD1 TRBJ1-1 NA TRBV7-3 CASSMGQALNTEAFF TGTGCCAGCAGCATGGGACAGGCCTTGAACACTGAAGCTTTCTTT
NA TRBJ2-3 NA TRBV18 CASSPTADTQYF TGTGCCAGCTCACCAACGGCAGATACGCAGTATTTT
NA TRBJ1-1 NA TRBV6-1 CASSEVGLAEAFF TGTGCCAGCAGTGAAGTGGGGCTCGCTGAAGCTTTCTTT
TRBD2 TRBJ2-3 NA TRBV7-2 CASRGGSGRNEDTQYF TGTGCCAGCAGGGGGGGTAGCGGGAGAAATGAAGATACGCAGTATTTT
NA TRBJ2-1 NA TRBV7-9 CASSFRARDRYNEQFF TGTGCCAGCAGCTTTCGGGCAAGGGATCGCTACAATGAGCAGTTCTTC
TRBD1 TRBJ2-7 NA TRBV4-2 CASSQDVQTGGLREQYF TGTGCCAGCAGCCAAGATGTTCAGACAGGGGGTTTGCGGGAGCAGTACTTC
NA TRBJ2-7 NA TRBV2 CASSGPGPSYEQYF TGTGCCAGCAGTGGACCCGGACCCTCCTACGAGCAGTACTTC